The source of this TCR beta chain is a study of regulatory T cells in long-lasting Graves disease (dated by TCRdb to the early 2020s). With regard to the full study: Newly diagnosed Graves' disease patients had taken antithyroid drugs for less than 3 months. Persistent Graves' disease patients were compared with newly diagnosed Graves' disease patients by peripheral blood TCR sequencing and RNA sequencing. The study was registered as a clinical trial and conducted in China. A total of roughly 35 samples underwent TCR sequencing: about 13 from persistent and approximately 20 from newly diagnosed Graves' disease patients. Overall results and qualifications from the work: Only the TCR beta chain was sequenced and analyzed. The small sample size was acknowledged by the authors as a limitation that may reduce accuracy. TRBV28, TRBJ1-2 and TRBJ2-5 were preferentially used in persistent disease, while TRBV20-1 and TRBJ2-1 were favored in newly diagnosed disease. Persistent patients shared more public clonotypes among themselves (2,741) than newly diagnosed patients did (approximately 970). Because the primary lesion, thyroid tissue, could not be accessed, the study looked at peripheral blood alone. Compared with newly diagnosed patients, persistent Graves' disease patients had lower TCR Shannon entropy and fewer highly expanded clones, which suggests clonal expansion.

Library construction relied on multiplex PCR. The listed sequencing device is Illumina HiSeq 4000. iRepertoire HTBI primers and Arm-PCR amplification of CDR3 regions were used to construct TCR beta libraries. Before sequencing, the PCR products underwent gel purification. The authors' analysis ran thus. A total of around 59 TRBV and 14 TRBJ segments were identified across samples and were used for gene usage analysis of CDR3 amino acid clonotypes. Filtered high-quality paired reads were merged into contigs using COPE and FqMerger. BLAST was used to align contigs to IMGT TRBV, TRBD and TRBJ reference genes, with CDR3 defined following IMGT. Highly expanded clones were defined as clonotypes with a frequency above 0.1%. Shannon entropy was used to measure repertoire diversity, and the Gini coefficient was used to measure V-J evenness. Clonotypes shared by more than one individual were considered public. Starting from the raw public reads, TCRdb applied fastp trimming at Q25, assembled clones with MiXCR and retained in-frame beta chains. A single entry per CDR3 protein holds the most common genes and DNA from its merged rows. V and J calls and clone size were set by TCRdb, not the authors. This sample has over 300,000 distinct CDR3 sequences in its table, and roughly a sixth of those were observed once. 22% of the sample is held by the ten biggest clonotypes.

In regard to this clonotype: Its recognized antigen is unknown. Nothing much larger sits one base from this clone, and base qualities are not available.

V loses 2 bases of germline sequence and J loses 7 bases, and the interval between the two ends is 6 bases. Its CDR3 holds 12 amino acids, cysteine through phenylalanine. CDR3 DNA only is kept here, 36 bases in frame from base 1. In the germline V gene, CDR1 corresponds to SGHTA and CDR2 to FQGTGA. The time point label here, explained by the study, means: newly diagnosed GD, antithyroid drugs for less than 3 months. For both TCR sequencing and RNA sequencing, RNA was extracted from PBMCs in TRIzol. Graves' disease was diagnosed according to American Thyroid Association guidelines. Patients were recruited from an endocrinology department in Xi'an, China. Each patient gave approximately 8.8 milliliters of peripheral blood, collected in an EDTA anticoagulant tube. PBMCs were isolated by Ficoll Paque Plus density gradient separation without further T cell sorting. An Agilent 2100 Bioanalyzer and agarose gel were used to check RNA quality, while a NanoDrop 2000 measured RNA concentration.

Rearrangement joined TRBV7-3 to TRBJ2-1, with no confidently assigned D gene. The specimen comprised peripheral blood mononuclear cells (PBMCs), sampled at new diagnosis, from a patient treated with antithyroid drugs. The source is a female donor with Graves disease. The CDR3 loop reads CASSLLMNEQFF. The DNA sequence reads TGTGCCAGCAGCTTATTGATGAATGAGCAGTTCTTC.